These 24 T cell receptor beta chains were all obtained from the same sample, sequenced in a study of blood T cell repertoires in COVID-19. Clones were sequenced by immunoSEQ multiplex PCR, and TCRdb holds only the in-frame ones, with some missing. The data contain tens of thousands of clones, around 90% of them seen just once; the ten biggest clones take up 2.5% to 3.5%. The sequencing sample was made of peripheral blood. The receptor set was obtained from a man in his fifties or sixties with COVID-19, enrolled during active disease.

CDR3 loop: CASTIDRVQYF. The CDR3 nucleotides are TGTGCCAGCACCATAGACAGGGTGCAGTACTTC. This chain joins TRBV12-3 or TRBV12-4 and TRBJ2-7, with 7 nucleotides matching TRBD1. The CDR3 sequence is 11 residues long. The V gene end was trimmed by 7 bases and the J gene end by 9 bases; junction bases not matched to a gene: 6.

J is TRBJ1-1 and V is TRBV27, with D unresolved. Germline CDR1 and CDR2: MNHEY and SMNVEV (reference sequence). V shed 3 bases and J shed 6 bases, with 11 bases lying between them. This CDR3 contains 13 residues. The CDR3 is CASSFRSGSEAFF. CDR3 DNA sequence: TGTGCCAGCAGTTTTAGATCAGGCTCTGAAGCTTTCTTT.

This clone was seen a handful of times. The chain carries TRBV6-5 and TRBJ1-1; TRBD1 is a possible D gene (5 bases). Germline V lookup: CDR1 MNHEY, CDR2 SVGAGI. This CDR3 contains 11 residues. Trimming cost V 11 bases and J 4 bases, with 11 bases left between them. CDR3: CAGVGGTEAFF. CDR3 bases: TGTGCCGGGGTGGGGGGCACTGAAGCTTTCTTT.

This chain connects TRBV6-5 to TRBJ2-1; D is perhaps TRBD2 (6 bases). The CDR3 is made up of 14 amino acids. Deletions cut 8 bases from V and 0 bases from J, with 11 bases between. Germline CDR1 and CDR2: MNHEY and SVGAGI. Here the CDR3 DNA reads TGTGCCAGCTATAGCGGCTCCTCCTACAATGAGCAGTTCTTC. This translates into CASYSGSSYNEQFF.

CDR3 amino acids: CASSEQGWNSPLHF. CDR3 sequence (DNA): TGTGCCAGCAGTGAGCAGGGGTGGAATTCACCCCTCCACTTT. The chain joins TRBV25-1 to TRBJ1-6; tentatively, D is TRBD1 (6 bases). Germline V gene lookup returns CDR1 MGHDK and CDR2 SYGVNS. The CDR3 extends over 14 amino acids. Trimming pared 3 bases from V and 7 bases from J, leaving 10 bases between.

This sequence joins TRBV19 and TRBJ1-2; TRBD1 matches at 8 bases. V trimming: 5 bases; J trimming: 0 bases; junction bases outside the gene matches: 2. This CDR3 spans 14 amino acids. Germline V gene lookup returns CDR1 LNHDA and CDR2 SQIVND (reference sequence). CDR3 region: CASSAGGANYGYTF. The CDR3 bases are TGTGCCAGTAGTGCAGGGGGCGCTAACTATGGCTACACCTTC.

The J gene is TRBJ2-7, the V gene TRBV29-1, with 9 bases identical to TRBD1. CDR1 is SQVTM, CDR2 ANQGSEA, per germline. The CDR3 sequence is 14 residues long. Trimming removed 4 bases from V and 0 bases from J; junction bases left unmatched: 4. CDR3 DNA sequence: TGCAGCGTTGCGGGACAGGGAAGCTCCTACGAGCAGTACTTC. Its protein is CSVAGQGSSYEQYF.

The V and J genes are TRBV29-1 and TRBJ1-2; 7 positions agree with TRBD1. Germline V gene sequence: CDR1 SQVTM, CDR2 ANQGSEA. Trimming took 3 bases from V and 6 from J; bases not matched to a gene: 10. The CDR3 length is 14 residues. CDR3 region: CSVESEQGFDGYTF. For the CDR3, the DNA is TGCAGCGTTGAGTCCGAACAGGGGTTTGATGGCTACACCTTC.

The chain recombines TRBV4-3 with TRBJ2-2; D unclear. CDR1 and CDR2 (germline): LGHNA, YSLEER. The CDR3 is 15 amino acids. Between the trimmed V and J ends, which lost 0 bases and 0 bases, there was a span of 5 bases. For the CDR3, the DNA is TGCGCCAGCAGCCAAGATCGCGCGAACACCGGGGAGCTGTTTTTT. It is translated as CASSQDRANTGELFF.

J is TRBJ1-1 and V is TRBV7-2, with a tentative D call TRBD1 (6 bases). V gave up 5 bases and J gave up 3 bases, with 22 bases separating them. The germline CDR1 and CDR2 sequences are SGHTA and FQGNSA. The CDR3 spans 17 residues. For the CDR3, the DNA is TGTGCCAGCAGCCCAAGGGCCGGGGGGCCGGGGTACACTGAAGCTTTCTTT. Translation gives CASSPRAGGPGYTEAFF.

The gene calls are TRBV6-5 and TRBJ1-5, with 9 positions matching TRBD1. Germline CDR1 and CDR2: MNHEY and SVGAGI. The CDR3 is 14 amino acids. Trimming at V came to 6 bases and at J to 6 bases, leaving 6 bases not matched to a gene. CDR3 protein: CASRRTGDGQPQHF. CDR3 bases: TGTGCCAGCAGGCGGACAGGGGATGGTCAGCCCCAGCATTTT.

The V and J genes are TRBV27 and TRBJ2-7; D is unclear. The CDR3 runs 14 residues. Trimming removed 1 base from V and 4 bases from J, with 11 bases in between. The germline gives CDR1 MNHEY, CDR2 SMNVEV (reference sequence). In DNA form, the CDR3 reads TGTGCCAGCAGTTTATACCCTCAGGATTACGAGCAGTACTTC. The encoded protein is CASSLYPQDYEQYF.

This chain links TRBV7-9 with TRBJ1-3; D unresolved. V lost 6 bases, J lost 0 bases, and 9 bases lay in between. Germline lookup yields CDR1 SEHNR and CDR2 FQNEAQ (reference sequence). The CDR3 sequence is 14 residues long. CDR3 amino acids: CASRSGPSGNTIYF. The CDR3 coding sequence is TGTGCCAGCAGATCAGGTCCCTCTGGAAACACCATATATTTT.

The chain employs TRBV5-1 and TRBJ1-2; perhaps TRBD1 as D (5 bases). CDR3 size: 13 residues. The germline V gene has CDR1 SGHRS and CDR2 YFSETQ. The ends were cut back, 4 bases at V and 4 bases at J, with 11 bases in the middle. CDR3 coding DNA: TGCGCCAGCAGCCAGGGACTCATCTATGGCTACACCTTC. Translated, it gives CASSQGLIYGYTF. Supplemented by reference TRBV5-1 and TRBJ1-2, the full variable domain reads KAGVTQTPRYLIKTRGQQVTLSCSPISGHRSVSWYQQTPGQGLQFLFEYFSETQRNKGNFPGRFSGRQFSNSRSEMNVSTLELGDSALYLCASSQGLIYGYTFGSGTRLTVV.

CDR3 coding DNA: TGTGCCAGCAGCCAAGTAGGTGGGAACAGGGAACAGCCCCAGCATTTT. It codes for CASSQVGGNREQPQHF. The V gene is TRBV4-2, the J gene TRBJ1-5; D is possibly TRBD1 (6 bases). Germline V gene sequence: CDR1 LGHNA, CDR2 YNFKEQ. V lost 1 base to trimming and J lost 7 bases, with 17 bases between them. This CDR3 spans 16 amino acids.

The chain has TRBV4-1 and TRBJ2-2, with TRBD1 as a possible D gene (6 bases). The CDR3 is made up of 14 amino acids. Trimming removed 4 bases at V and 8 bases at J, with 14 bases between. CDR1 is MGHRA and CDR2 is YSYEKL in the germline V gene. CDR3: CASSRGQLKGELFF. The CDR3 DNA reads TGCGCCAGCAGCCGAGGACAGCTCAAGGGGGAGCTGTTTTTT.

V usage is TRBV27 and J usage is TRBJ2-7, with 9 bases identical to TRBD1. Unmatched junction bases numbered 7, after V lost 6 bases and J lost 4 bases. Per the germline V gene, CDR1 is MNHEY and CDR2 is SMNVEV (reference sequence). This CDR3 is 14 amino acids long. CDR3 amino acids: CASRSIQGAYEQYF. CDR3 in DNA: TGTGCCAGCAGGTCCATACAGGGGGCTTACGAGCAGTACTTC.

The gene calls are TRBV6-1 and TRBJ1-5; D may be TRBD1 (6 bases). This CDR3 has 15 amino acids. Looked up from germline, CDR1 is MNHNS and CDR2 is SASEGT. Trimming removed 3 bases at V and 7 bases at J, with 16 bases between. The CDR3 coding sequence is TGTGCCAGCAGTGACCGGGGGGCCGGTAAGCAGCCCCAGCATTTT. It codes for CASSDRGAGKQPQHF.

The V and J genes are TRBV29-1 and TRBJ1-1; D gene ambiguous. Germline CDR1 and CDR2: SQVTM and ANQGSEA. Trimming pared 5 bases from V and 0 bases from J, leaving 10 bases between. The length of the CDR3 is 13 residues. CDR3 loop: CSVTEMMNTEAFF. The CDR3 nucleotides are TGCAGCGTTACTGAAATGATGAACACTGAAGCTTTCTTT.

This sequence joins TRBV11-2 and TRBJ1-1; 7 nucleotides agree with TRBD1. CDR1 and CDR2 (germline): SGHAT, FQNNGV. This CDR3 comprises 14 residues. Losses at the gene ends were 6 bases for V and 4 bases for J; bases not matched to a gene: 8. The chain's CDR3 is CASRGDRDGTEAFF. Written as DNA, the CDR3 is TGTGCCAGCAGGGGTGACAGGGATGGCACTGAAGCTTTCTTT.

The rearrangement uses TRBV2 and TRBJ1-6, with D possibly TRBD1 on 5 matching bases. This CDR3 is built from 14 residues. Germline CDR1 reads SNHLY; CDR2 reads FYNNEI. V was clipped by 6 bases and J by 7 bases, with 13 bases between them. CDR3 amino acids: CASSPGQSNSPLHF. The CDR3 nucleotides read TGTGCCAGCAGCCCAGGGCAGAGCAATTCACCCCTCCACTTT.

This clone came up a few times. This rearrangement joins TRBV19 to TRBJ1-5; 8 positions match TRBD1. The CDR3 consists of 17 residues. Trimming at V came to 4 bases and at J to 0 bases, leaving 8 bases not matched to a gene. CDR1 LNHDA and CDR2 SQIVND come from the germline V gene (reference sequence). The CDR3 DNA reads as TGTGCCAGTAGTAACAAAGACAGGGGAGTTAGCAATCAGCCCCAGCATTTT. This codes for CASSNKDRGVSNQPQHF.

This chain links TRBV9 with TRBJ1-1, with D maybe TRBD1 (5 bases). Trimming cost V 4 bases and J 2 bases, with 15 bases left between them. This CDR3 contains 15 residues. Germline-derived CDR1 and CDR2 are SGDLS and YYNGEE. CDR3 sequence reads: CASSPSGGVNTEAFF. DNA of the CDR3: TGTGCCAGCAGCCCCTCGGGGGGTGTTAACACTGAAGCTTTCTTT.

The chain is built from TRBV7-9 and TRBJ2-1, with D perhaps matching TRBD1 (6 bases). The CDR3 runs to 16 residues. V gave up 0 bases and J gave up 5 bases, with 14 bases separating them. From germline, CDR1 is SEHNR and CDR2 FQNEAQ (reference sequence). Here the CDR3 DNA reads TGTGCCAGCAGCTTAGCGATTGGGGGCTTTAACAATGAGCAGTTCTTC. Translated, it gives CASSLAIGGFNNEQFF. Combining the CDR3 with reference TRBV7-9 and TRBJ2-1 gives the whole variable domain DTGVSQNPRHKITKRGQNVTFRCDPISEHNRLYWYRQTLGQGPEFLTYFQNEAQLEKSRLLSDRFSAERPKGSFSTLEIQRTEQGDSAMYLCASSLAIGGFNNEQFFGPGTRLTVL.